This T cell receptor (beta chain) is from a study of beta chain features in type 1 diabetes. For this clone: The antigen remains undetermined.

Findings and limits, study-wide: The study found moderately but significantly shorter TCRB CDR3s in all four CD4+ subsets of Type 1 diabetes patients.

Germline CDR1 and CDR2: SEHNR and FQNEAQ (reference sequence). The CDR3 has 12 amino acids. Trimming left V 2 bases short and J 9 bases short, with 11 bases between. The isolated RNA, all of it, was reverse transcribed, so expressed TCRB transcripts were what got sequenced. The protocol was immunoSEQ multiplex PCR, while the TCRdb copy is restricted to in-frame clones and leaves out a portion. The sample lists some 290,000 clones; about 24% were seen once. The chain has TRBV7-9 and TRBJ2-7; D not certain. Sequencing was done on a sample of naive CD4+ T cells from blood. This receptor was obtained from a woman aged 25 to 39 with type 1 diabetes. The CDR3 loop reads CASSLFHGAQYF. The CDR3, as DNA: TGTGCCAGCAGCTTATTCCACGGTGCGCAGTACTTC. Variable domain in full (rest from reference TRBV7-9 and TRBJ2-7): DTGVSQNPRHKITKRGQNVTFRCDPISEHNRLYWYRQTLGQGPEFLTYFQNEAQLEKSRLLSDRFSAERPKGSFSTLEIQRTEQGDSAMYLCASSLFHGAQYFGPGTRLTVT.